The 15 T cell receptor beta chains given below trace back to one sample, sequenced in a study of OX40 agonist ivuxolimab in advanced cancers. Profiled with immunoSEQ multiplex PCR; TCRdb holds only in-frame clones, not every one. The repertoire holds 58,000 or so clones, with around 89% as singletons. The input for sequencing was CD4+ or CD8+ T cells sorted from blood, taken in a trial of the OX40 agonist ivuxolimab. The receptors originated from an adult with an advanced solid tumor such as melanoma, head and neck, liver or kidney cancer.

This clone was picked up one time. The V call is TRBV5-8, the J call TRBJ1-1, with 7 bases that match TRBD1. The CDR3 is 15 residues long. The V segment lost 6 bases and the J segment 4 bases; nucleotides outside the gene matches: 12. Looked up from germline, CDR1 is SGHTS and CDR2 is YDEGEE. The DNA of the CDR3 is TGTGCCAGCAACCCACAGGGGAGGGAAGGCACTGAAGCTTTCTTT. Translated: CASNPQGREGTEAFF.

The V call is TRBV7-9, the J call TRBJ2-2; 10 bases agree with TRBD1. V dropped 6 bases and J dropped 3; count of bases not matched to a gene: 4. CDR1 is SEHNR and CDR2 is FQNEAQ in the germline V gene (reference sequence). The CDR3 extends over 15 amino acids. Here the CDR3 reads CASRAGTGDTGELFF. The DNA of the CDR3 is TGTGCCAGCAGGGCCGGGACAGGGGACACCGGGGAGCTGTTTTTT.

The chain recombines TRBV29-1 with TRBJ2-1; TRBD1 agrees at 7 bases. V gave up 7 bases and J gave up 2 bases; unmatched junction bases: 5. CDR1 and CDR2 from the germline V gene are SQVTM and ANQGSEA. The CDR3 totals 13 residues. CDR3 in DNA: TGCAGCGCTCAGGGGGTCACCTACAATGAGCAGTTCTTC. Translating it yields CSAQGVTYNEQFF.

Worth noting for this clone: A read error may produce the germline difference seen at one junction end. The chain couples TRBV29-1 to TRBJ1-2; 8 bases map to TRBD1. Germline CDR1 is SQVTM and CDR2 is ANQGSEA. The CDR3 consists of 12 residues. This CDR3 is CSVETGTGLRPF. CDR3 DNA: TGCAGCGTTGAAACAGGGACAGGACTCAGGCCCTTC. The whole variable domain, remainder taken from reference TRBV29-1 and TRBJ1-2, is SAVISQKPSRDICQRGTSLTIQCQVDSQVTMMFWYRQQPGQSLTLIATANQGSEATYESGFVIDKFPISRPNLTFSTLTVSNMSPEDSSIYLCSVETGTGLRPFGSGTRLTVV.

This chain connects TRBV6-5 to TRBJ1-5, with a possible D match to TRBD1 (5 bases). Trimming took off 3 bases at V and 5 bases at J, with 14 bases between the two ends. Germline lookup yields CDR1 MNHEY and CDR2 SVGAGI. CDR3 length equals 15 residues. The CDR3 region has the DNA TGTGCCAGCAGTTATGGGGGTGGAACCGATCAGCCCCAGCATTTT. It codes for CASSYGGGTDQPQHF.

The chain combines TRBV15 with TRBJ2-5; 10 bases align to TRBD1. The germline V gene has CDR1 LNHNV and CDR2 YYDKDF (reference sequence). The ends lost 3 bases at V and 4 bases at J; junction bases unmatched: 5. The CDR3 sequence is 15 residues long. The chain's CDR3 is CATSSDRGHGETQYF. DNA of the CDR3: TGTGCCACCAGCAGCGACAGGGGGCACGGAGAGACCCAGTACTTC.

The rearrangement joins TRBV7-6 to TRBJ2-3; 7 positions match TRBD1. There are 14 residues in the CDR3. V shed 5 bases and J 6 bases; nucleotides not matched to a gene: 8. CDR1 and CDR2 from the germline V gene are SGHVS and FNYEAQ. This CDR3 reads CASSRDRASDTQYF. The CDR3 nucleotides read TGTGCCAGCAGCCGAGACAGGGCTTCGGATACGCAGTATTTT.

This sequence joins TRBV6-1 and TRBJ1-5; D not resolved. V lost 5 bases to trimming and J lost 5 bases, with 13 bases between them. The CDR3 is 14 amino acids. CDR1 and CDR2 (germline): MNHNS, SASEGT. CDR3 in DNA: TGTGCCAGCAGTCAGACGAGGGATCATCAGCCCCAGCATTTT. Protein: CASSQTRDHQPQHF.

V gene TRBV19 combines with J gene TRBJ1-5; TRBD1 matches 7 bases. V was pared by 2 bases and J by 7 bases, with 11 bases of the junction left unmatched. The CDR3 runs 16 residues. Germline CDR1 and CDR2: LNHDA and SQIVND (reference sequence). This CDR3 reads CASSIIGRGQGQPQHF. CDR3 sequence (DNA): TGTGCCAGTAGTATAATTGGAAGGGGGCAAGGACAGCCCCAGCATTTT.

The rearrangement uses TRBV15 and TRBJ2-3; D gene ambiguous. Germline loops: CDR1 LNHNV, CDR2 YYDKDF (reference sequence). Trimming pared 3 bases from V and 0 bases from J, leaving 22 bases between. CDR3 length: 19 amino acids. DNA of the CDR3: TGTGCCACCAGCAGGAAAAGAGATAGCACGGGTTCTAGCACAGATACGCAGTATTTT. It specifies CATSRKRDSTGSSTDTQYF.

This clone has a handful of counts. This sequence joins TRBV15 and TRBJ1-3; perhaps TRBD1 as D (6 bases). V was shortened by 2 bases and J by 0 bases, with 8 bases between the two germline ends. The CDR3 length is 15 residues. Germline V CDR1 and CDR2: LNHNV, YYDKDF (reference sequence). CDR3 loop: CATSRLGGSGNTIYF. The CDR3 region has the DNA TGTGCCACCAGCAGATTAGGGGGCTCTGGAAACACCATATATTTT.

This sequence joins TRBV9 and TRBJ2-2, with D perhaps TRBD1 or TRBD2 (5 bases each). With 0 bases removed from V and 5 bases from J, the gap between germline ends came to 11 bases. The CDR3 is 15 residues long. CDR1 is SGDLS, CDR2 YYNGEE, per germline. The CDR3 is CASSVGGGLTGELFF. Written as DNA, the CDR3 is TGTGCCAGCAGCGTAGGTGGGGGTTTAACCGGGGAGCTGTTTTTT.

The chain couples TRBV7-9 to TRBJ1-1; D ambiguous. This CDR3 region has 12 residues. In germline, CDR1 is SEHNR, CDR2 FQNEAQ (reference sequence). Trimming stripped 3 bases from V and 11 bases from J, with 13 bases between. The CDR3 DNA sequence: TGTGCCAGCAGCTTTCATTGGGGTGGGGCTTTCTTT. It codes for CASSFHWGGAFF.

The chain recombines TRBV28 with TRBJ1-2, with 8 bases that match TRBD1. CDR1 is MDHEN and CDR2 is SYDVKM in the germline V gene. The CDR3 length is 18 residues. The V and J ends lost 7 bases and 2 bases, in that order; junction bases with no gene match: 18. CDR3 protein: CASTHLLQGAKGNYGYTF. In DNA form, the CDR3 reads TGTGCCAGCACCCACCTCCTTCAGGGGGCCAAGGGCAACTATGGCTACACCTTC.

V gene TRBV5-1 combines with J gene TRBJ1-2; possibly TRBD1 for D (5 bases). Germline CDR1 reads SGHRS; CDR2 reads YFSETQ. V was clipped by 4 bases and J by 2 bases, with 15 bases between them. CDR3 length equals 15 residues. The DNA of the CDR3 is TGCGCCAGCAGCCCCTCGGGGCAGACGAACTATGGCTACACCTTC. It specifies CASSPSGQTNYGYTF. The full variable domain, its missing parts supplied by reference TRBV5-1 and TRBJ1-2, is KAGVTQTPRYLIKTRGQQVTLSCSPISGHRSVSWYQQTPGQGLQFLFEYFSETQRNKGNFPGRFSGRQFSNSRSEMNVSTLELGDSALYLCASSPSGQTNYGYTFGSGTRLTVV.